This T cell receptor (beta chain) was captured in a study of radiation and T cells in renal cell carcinoma (TCRdb year 2020). General notes on the study: In total, 50 to 60 samples, comprising around 26 tumors and some 27 peripheral blood samples, were subjected to TCR beta sequencing. The last blood draw occurred 4 weeks after radiation, at the same time as nephrectomy. Across all 50 or so samples, several million unique CDR3 nucleotide sequences encoding approximately 3,000,000 unique CDR3 amino acid sequences were identified. Overall study outcomes, separate from this receptor: Effects of radiation dose or scheduling on the TCR repertoire could not be addressed with the single-armed trial design. Because no pretreatment tumor biopsies were available, whether clonotypes were present in the tumor at baseline could not be determined. Changes in the blood repertoire were not tracked past 4 weeks after treatment. An increase in top tumor clonotypes in blood was observed from baseline to 2 weeks post-radiation, followed by contraction by 4 weeks, which was taken to suggest transient expansion of tumor-resident clones.

TCR beta libraries were generated from genomic DNA with the immunoSEQ kit, following the manufacturer's recommendations. To prepare the libraries, a first multiplex PCR with proprietary primers was run, followed by a second PCR that added unique barcodes, and a bead cleanup was done after each round. Each sample batch included a kit-provided positive control reaction and a negative control reaction. The final libraries underwent checking on an Agilent 4200 TapeStation D1000 ScreenTape, volumetric pooling, and quantification by qPCR. An Illumina NextSeq500 fitted with a MidOutput 150-cycle cartridge performed the sequencing, running 156 Read1 cycles and 15 Index1 cycles with the kit's custom primers. The pooled library was loaded at around 1 pM with roughly 19% PhiX control spiked in. In the paper's pipeline: Vendor-processed data were analyzed in R, and a clonotype was defined as all T cells sharing the same CDR3 nucleotide sequence. In the clone abundance analyses, frequencies were normalized to the 10,000 most abundant clones in each sample. Before analysis, public T cell clones were removed, and these numbered fewer than six per sample on average. A difference in abundance of at least 32-fold between compartments was used to define tumor-enriched and baseline blood-enriched clonotypes. A beta-binomial differential abundance model was applied to find clonotypes that expanded or contracted between blood time points. Similarity between tumor and blood repertoires was quantified using the Baroni-Urbani and Buser coefficient, and groups were compared with two-tailed Wilcoxon tests in R. TCRdb stores this immuneACCESS table with in-frame sequences only. Part of the clones is absent; in the studies checked, under half of the shortfall reflects unresolved V genes, and no reason is known for the rest. That table furnishes V, J and clone size, whereas the DNA furnished D and trimming. A total of around 170,000 clones appear in this sample, approximately 90% of them only once. Together, the top ten hold around 11% of the sample.

Comments on this clone: Its recognized antigen is unknown. The sample holds no much larger clone one base away, and base qualities are not on file.

The time point label corresponds to: blood 4 weeks post-SBRT, at nephrectomy. Reading the label with the study, this specimen's treatment or condition is: 15 Gy SBRT to primary tumor, nephrectomy 4 weeks later. The samples were obtained from a clinical trial, where primary renal cell carcinomas were treated with 15 Gy stereotactic body radiation therapy and then removed by nephrectomy 4 weeks afterward. To follow tumor-enriched clonotypes, serial peripheral blood was collected from radiation-treated patients at baseline and at 2 weeks and 4 weeks after SBRT. Every patient had renal cell carcinoma of clear cell pathology. The QIAamp DNA Blood Mini Kit (Qiagen) was used to prepare genomic DNA for TCR sequencing. The analyses included just those samples that passed every quality control check. The CDR3 sequence holds 15 residues, the cysteine and phenylalanine included. Only the CDR3 part of the read is kept: 45 bases, read in frame from the first base. The CDR1 and CDR2 encoded by the germline V gene are KGHSH and LQKENI. V sheds 1 base and J sheds 11 bases, leaving 20 bases between their ends.

The chain employs TRBV18 and TRBJ1-1; no D gene is confidently identified. The sequenced sample was blood, obtained from a patient whose treatment included radiotherapy and nephrectomy. The TCR sequence derives from a woman in her forties or fifties with renal cell carcinoma. The sequence in DNA is TGTGCCAGCTCACCACAAGGGCCCAGTGGGTTTTCGGCTTTCTTT. It translates to CASSPQGPSGFSAFF.